These T cell receptor beta chains were read from a single sample in a study of control samples from healthy donors and cancer patients. The assay was immunoSEQ multiplex PCR, and TCRdb's table has in-frame clones only and misses some. Of 110,000 or so clones in the sample, just under 90% were seen once. Sequenced: blood. These receptors all come from a young man in good health. Both conserved end residues are part of each CDR3. Fields, in order: CDR3 length, V gene, D gene, clone size, J gene, CDR3 DNA, CDR3 protein. A D gene is named only where the DNA matches it firmly. A row's size may be missing; if present it is once, few, many or a size class.

>16|TRBV6-4|NA|NA|TRBJ2-1
TGTGCCAGCAGTGACTCCCACGAGGGGGGCATTGGGGAGCAGTTCTTC
CASSDSHEGGIGEQFF
>12|TRBV18|NA|NA|TRBJ2-2
TGTGCCAGCTCAGGGTTCACCGGGGAGCTGTTTTTT
CASSGFTGELFF
>15|TRBV30|TRBD2|NA|TRBJ2-3
TGTGCCTGGGGACTAGCGGGGGGTTACACAGATACGCAGTATTTT
CAWGLAGGYTDTQYF
>13|TRBV28|NA|NA|TRBJ1-6
TGTGCCAGCCGGCTGAGCTTTAATTCACCCCTCCACTTT
CASRLSFNSPLHF
>14|TRBV19|TRBD1|NA|TRBJ1-3
TGTGCCAGTTGGAGCGGGACAGCGGACGGCACCATATATTTT
CASWSGTADGTIYF
>17|TRBV5-1|NA|NA|TRBJ1-2
TGCGCCAGCAGCCCTGGGTGGGGGTTCTCTGTAGACTATGGCTACACCTTC
CASSPGWGFSVDYGYTF
>13|TRBV3-1/TRBV3-2|NA|NA|TRBJ2-5
TGTGCCAGCAGCCAAGAGGGCGGGGAGACCCAGTACTTC
CASSQEGGETQYF
>15|TRBV25-1|NA|NA|TRBJ1-4
TGTGCCAGCAGTGATTGGGTAGCAACTAATGAAAAACTGTTTTTT
CASSDWVATNEKLFF
>15|TRBV7-6|TRBD1|NA|TRBJ1-1
TGTGCCAGCAGCTTAGGGAGGGGGCGCAACACTGAAGCTTTCTTT
CASSLGRGRNTEAFF
>16|TRBV2|TRBD1|NA|TRBJ1-6
TGTGCCAGCAGGGTCGGGACAGGGAGTAGTAATTCACCCCTCCACTTT
CASRVGTGSSNSPLHF
>15|TRBV27|TRBD1|NA|TRBJ1-3
TGTGCCAGCCGCAGACAGGGTGGTCCTGGAAACACCATATATTTT
CASRRQGGPGNTIYF
>15|TRBV7-2|NA|NA|TRBJ1-6
TGTGCCAGCAGCTTAGTTGGGGTGCATAATTCACCCCTCCACTTT
CASSLVGVHNSPLHF
>14|TRBV6-5|TRBD1|once|TRBJ1-6
TGTGCCAGCAGCGACAGGGTAGGAAATTCACCCCTCCACTTT
CASSDRVGNSPLHF
>16|TRBV6-1|NA|NA|TRBJ2-5
TGTGCCAGCAGTGAAGTAAGCTTGGGCGGACAAGAGACCCAGTACTTC
CASSEVSLGGQETQYF
>14|TRBV18|NA|NA|TRBJ1-2
TGTGCCAGCTCACCCGGGGACCTGGGCTATGGCTACACCTTC
CASSPGDLGYGYTF
>16|TRBV7-8|NA|NA|TRBJ1-2
TGTGCCAGCAGCTTAGCTGTGGGATGGGGGCCTTATGGCTACACCTTC
CASSLAVGWGPYGYTF
>14|TRBV6-4|TRBD1|NA|TRBJ1-2
TGTGCCAGCAGTCCTAGACAGGGTCTCCCTGGCTACACCTTC
CASSPRQGLPGYTF
>16|TRBV4-1|NA|once|TRBJ1-2
TGCGCCAGCAGCCAAGGTGGGGGATTTTCGGACTATGGCTACACCTTC
CASSQGGGFSDYGYTF
>16|TRBV27|NA|NA|TRBJ1-5
TGTGCCAGCAGTTTAAAACAGGGTAAGTTCAATCAGCCCCAGCATTTT
CASSLKQGKFNQPQHF
>13|TRBV29-1|NA|NA|TRBJ1-4
TGCAGCGCTGAGGGAATGCTGAACGAAAAACTGTTTTTT
CSAEGMLNEKLFF
>15|TRBV3-1/TRBV3-2|NA|NA|TRBJ1-1
TGTGCCAGCAGTTTGACGGTCGATTATAACACTGAAGCTTTCTTT
CASSLTVDYNTEAFF
>15|TRBV28|NA|NA|TRBJ1-1
TGTGCCAGCAGTGGACTGGACAGCATGAACACTGAAGCTTTCTTT
CASSGLDSMNTEAFF
>15|TRBV3-1/TRBV3-2|NA|NA|TRBJ1-1
TGTGCCAGCAGCCAAGATGGGTTTACCGACACTGAAGCTTTCTTT
CASSQDGFTDTEAFF
>12|TRBV12-2|NA|NA|TRBJ1-2
TGTGCAAGTCGCTTAGAGAGGGGTGGGGACACCTTC
CASRLERGGDTF
>13|TRBV7-3|TRBD1|NA|TRBJ1-1
TGTGCCAGCAGCGGGGACAGGGACGCTGAAGCTTTCTTT
CASSGDRDAEAFF
>14|TRBV5-1|NA|NA|TRBJ1-1
TGCGCCAGCAGCTTGGCCGGAGAGAACACTGAAGCTTTCTTT
CASSLAGENTEAFF
>14|TRBV3-1/TRBV3-2|NA|NA|TRBJ1-1
TGTGCCAGCAGCCACGGCAGGGCGGACACTGAAGCTTTCTTT
CASSHGRADTEAFF
>18|TRBV18|TRBD2|NA|TRBJ2-2
TGTGCCAGCTCACCACGGACTAGCGGGGGGTCGAACACCGGGGAGCTGTTTTTT
CASSPRTSGGSNTGELFF
>18|TRBV7-9|TRBD1|NA|TRBJ2-2
TGTGCCAGCAGCCCGTTCGCTGACAGGGGCCAAAACACCGGGGAGCTGTTTTTT
CASSPFADRGQNTGELFF
>14|TRBV19|NA|NA|TRBJ1-1
TGTGCCGGTAGTATGGGGCGGGAGAACACTGAAGCTTTCTTT
CAGSMGRENTEAFF
>15|TRBV6-5|TRBD1|NA|TRBJ1-6
TGTGCCAGCAGTTACGGTAGGACAGGGAATTCACCCCTCCACTTT
CASSYGRTGNSPLHF
>15|TRBV4-1|NA|once|TRBJ1-3
TGCGCCAGCAGCCTGCTAGCAGTGGCCGGAAACACCATATATTTT
CASSLLAVAGNTIYF
>13|TRBV7-2|NA|NA|TRBJ2-5
TGTGCCAGCAGCTTCAGGGGCCAAGAGACCCAGTACTTC
CASSFRGQETQYF
>15|TRBV28|NA|NA|TRBJ2-4
TGTGCCAGCAGGCCACCGTATTTAGACGGGACTTCCCCCTACTTC
CASRPPYLDGTSPYF
>15|TRBV14|TRBD1|NA|TRBJ1-6
TGTGCCAGCAGCCAAGTAGGGGGCATTGGATCACCCCTCCACTTT
CASSQVGGIGSPLHF
>15|TRBV6-5|NA|few|TRBJ1-5
TGTGCCAGCAGTTTAGGGGCAGGGGCCAATCAGCCCCAGCATTTT
CASSLGAGANQPQHF
>13|TRBV13|NA|NA|TRBJ2-1
TGTGTCAGCAGCCCGGGACTTTACAATGAGCAGTTCTTC
CVSSPGLYNEQFF
>16|TRBV7-2|NA|medium-sized|TRBJ1-2
TGTGCCAGCAGCTTAGGGCCCCGGGAGGGAAACTATGGCTACACCTTC
CASSLGPREGNYGYTF
>16|TRBV9|TRBD1|NA|TRBJ1-1
TGTGCCAGCAGCGACCGACAGGGGCTTATGAACACTGAAGCTTTCTTT
CASSDRQGLMNTEAFF
>13|TRBV14|NA|many|TRBJ1-5
TGTGCCAGCAGCCTGGGTCCAAATCAGCCCCAGCATTTT
CASSLGPNQPQHF
>11|TRBV25-1|NA|few|TRBJ1-2
TGTGCCAGCAGCGGCCTCTATGGCTACACCTTC
CASSGLYGYTF
>14|TRBV6-5|TRBD1|NA|TRBJ1-2
TGTGCCAGCAGAGAGACAGGGGGCCACTATGGCTACACCTTC
CASRETGGHYGYTF
>13|TRBV3-1/TRBV3-2|NA|NA|TRBJ1-5
TGTGCCAGCAGCCGCCAAAGGAATCAGCCCCAGCATTTT
CASSRQRNQPQHF